What follows describes a single T cell receptor (beta chain). Original data processing: Estimation of nucleated cell counts relied on the amplification of reference gene primers. Measured with immunoSEQ multiplex PCR; TCRdb has only the in-frame clones, and not every one. The DNA was the basis for D and trimming; V, J and clone size are from that table. The sample holds 90,000 to 120,000 clones, about 90% seen once. The V and J ends lost 10 bases and 5 bases, in that order; junction bases with no gene match: 4. Germline V gene lookup returns CDR1 SGHTA and CDR2 FQGNSA. CDR3 length equals 12 residues. This sample stems from a study of blood T cell repertoires in COVID-19.

Sequencing was done on a sample of peripheral blood. The rearrangement links TRBV7-2 to TRBJ2-5, with 10 bases matching TRBD1. The sequence was collected from a man aged 40-49 years with active or convalescent COVID-19. CDR3 loop: CATGQGGETQYF. CDR3 DNA: TGTGCCACCGGACAGGGGGGGGAGACCCAGTACTTC.